These 16 T cell receptor beta chains were sequenced from one sample in a study of neurological immune-mediated disorders. Each CDR3 protein gets one entry after TCRdb re-called the 5' RACE reads with MiXCR. The table includes 90,000 to 150,000 distinct CDR3 sequences, around 3% detected once. Sequencing was done on a sample of PBMCs. The receptors were sampled from a woman aged 25 to 45 with multiple sclerosis.

The sample holds a few counts of this clonotype. The chain links TRBV30 to TRBJ1-1; D ambiguous. This CDR3 region has 13 residues. Trimming took 5 bases from V and 4 from J, leaving 14 bases between them. Germline loops: CDR1 GTSNPN, CDR2 SVGIG (reference sequence). CDR3 amino acids: CAWALNRGTEAFF. The CDR3 DNA reads TGTGCCTGGGCCCTAAATCGGGGCACTGAAGCTTTCTTT.

V is TRBV4-3 and J is TRBJ1-2, with TRBD1 as a possible D gene (6 bases). The CDR3 covers 15 residues. Trimming removed 0 bases at V and 0 bases at J, with 8 bases between. Germline V gives CDR1 LGHNA, CDR2 YSLEER. The DNA for the CDR3 is TGCGCCAGCAGCCAAGAGGACAGTTCTAACTATGGCTACACCTTC. This gives the protein CASSQEDSSNYGYTF.

The sample holds many counts of this clonotype. The V and J genes are TRBV20-1 and TRBJ1-5, with D possibly being TRBD1 (6 bases). V gave up 5 bases and J gave up 0 bases, with 8 bases separating them. CDR1 is DFQATT and CDR2 is SNEGSKA in the germline V gene (reference sequence). This CDR3 spans 13 amino acids. CDR3 coding DNA: TGCAGTGCTTTGGACAGTAGCAATCAGCCCCAGCATTTT. This gives the protein CSALDSSNQPQHF.

This clonotype has ten or more counts. The chain carries TRBV10-1 and TRBJ2-5, with D perhaps matching TRBD2 (5 bases). This CDR3 spans 15 amino acids. V was shortened by 3 bases and J by 5 bases, with 16 bases between the two germline ends. Germline CDR1 reads WNHNN; CDR2 reads SYGVQD (reference sequence). CDR3 residues: CASSDLRDNGETQYF. CDR3 coding DNA: TGCGCCAGCAGTGATTTGAGGGATAATGGGGAGACCCAGTACTTC.

In its sample, this clonotype was seen many times. The chain couples TRBV20-1 to TRBJ2-2; TRBD2 matches at 7 bases. The CDR3 is made up of 17 amino acids. In germline, CDR1 is DFQATT, CDR2 SNEGSKA (reference sequence). The J segment lost 5 bases and the V segment lost 1 base, leaving 13 bases of the junction unmatched. CDR3 sequence reads: CSARVGRGSLGTGELFF. The CDR3 region has the DNA TGCAGTGCTAGAGTTGGGAGGGGATCGCTGGGAACCGGGGAGCTGTTTTTT.

This clonotype was seen ten or more times. The genes are TRBV7-6 and TRBJ1-1, with D hard to call. The V and J ends lost 1 base and 6 bases respectively, with 9 bases between them. The CDR3 is 13 amino acids. Germline V CDR1 and CDR2: SGHVS, FNYEAQ. CDR3 sequence: CASSLGALSEAFF. The DNA of the CDR3 is TGTGCCAGCAGCTTAGGCGCCCTCTCTGAAGCTTTCTTT.

This clonotype was seen at least ten times. V usage is TRBV5-1 and J usage is TRBJ2-3, with D unclear. Germline V CDR1 and CDR2: SGHRS, YFSETQ. The CDR3 loop spans 16 amino acids. V was cut by 1 base and J by 1 base, with 13 bases left in between. As DNA, the CDR3 is TGCGCCAGCAGCTTGCAAGCCTTAGGCGGCACAGATACGCAGTATTTT. It codes for CASSLQALGGTDTQYF.

This clonotype was counted only a few times. The J gene is TRBJ2-5, the V gene TRBV5-1; 7 bases map to TRBD1. The ends lost 5 bases at V and 1 base at J; junction bases unmatched: 11. The CDR3 has 16 amino acids. Germline assignment: CDR1 SGHRS and CDR2 YFSETQ. The CDR3 DNA sequence: TGCGCCAGCAGGAGGGGGCCCCCCCGAACCCAAGAGACCCAGTACTTC. It encodes CASRRGPPRTQETQYF.

The table lists this clonotype with many counts. The chain uses TRBV2 and TRBJ2-1, with 9 bases identical to TRBD2. This CDR3 is 15 amino acids long. Germline V CDR1 and CDR2: SNHLY, FYNNEI. Germline trimming cut 7 bases from V and 1 base from J; bases unmatched to any gene: 5. The CDR3 loop is CASIAGGGSYNEQFF. CDR3 coding DNA: TGTGCCAGCATCGCGGGGGGGGGATCCTACAATGAGCAGTTCTTC.

This clonotype was observed a handful of times. The chain combines TRBV5-1 with TRBJ2-7; D is undetermined. This CDR3 spans 15 amino acids. V was cut by 5 bases and J by 3 bases, with 18 bases left in between. Germline CDR1 SGHRS, CDR2 YFSETQ. CDR3 DNA: TGCGCCAGCAGTTGGGGATGGTCAGTCAACTACGAGCAGTACTTC. Translated: CASSWGWSVNYEQYF.

On this clonotype itself: A much larger clonotype is one base distant, so this may be a read error. CDR3 coding DNA: TGTGCCAGCAGCCGGGGGGGCCCCCTGGACGAGCAGTACTTC. Translated, it gives CASSRGGPLDEQYF. This rearrangement joins TRBV7-6 to TRBJ2-7, with 8 bases aligning to TRBD2. The junction had 8 bases not matched to a gene; V was cut back by 5 bases and J by 5 bases. CDR3 length: 14 amino acids. Germline V gives CDR1 SGHVS, CDR2 FNYEAQ.

This clonotype was seen ten or more times. This chain links TRBV12-3 or TRBV12-4 with TRBJ2-7, with TRBD1 identical over 11 bases. The CDR3 loop spans 15 amino acids. V was pared by 5 bases and J by 2 bases, with 5 bases of the junction left unmatched. CDR3 nucleotide sequence: TGTGCCAGCAGTGTCGGACAGGGGGCGGCCTACGAGCAGTACTTC. It is translated as CASSVGQGAAYEQYF.

At least ten counts were recorded for this clonotype. V and J are TRBV7-6 and TRBJ2-1; no firm D call. Deletions cut 1 base from V and 6 bases from J, with 10 bases between. The germline CDR1 and CDR2 sequences are SGHVS and FNYEAQ. The CDR3 has 14 residues. CDR3 loop: CASSLVWPTNEQFF. The CDR3 nucleotides read TGTGCCAGCAGCTTAGTCTGGCCTACCAATGAGCAGTTCTTC.

This clonotype was observed many times. For the CDR3, the DNA is TGCGCCAGCAGCTTGGGTGGCACCTGGGGCAATGAGCAGTTCTTC. Translated, it gives CASSLGGTWGNEQFF. The chain employs TRBV5-1 and TRBJ2-1, with D unresolved. The germline V and J ends were trimmed by 0 bases and 6 bases, with 13 bases remaining between them. This CDR3 region has 15 residues. Germline lookup yields CDR1 SGHRS and CDR2 YFSETQ.

Ten or more counts support this clonotype. The chain carries TRBV10-1 and TRBJ1-5; D is unresolved. CDR1 is WNHNN and CDR2 is SYGVQD in the germline V gene (reference sequence). The CDR3 covers 14 residues. The germline V and J ends were trimmed by 6 bases and 0 bases, with 9 bases remaining between them. The CDR3 bases are TGCGCCAGCAGGAAGGGCTATAGCAATCAGCCCCAGCATTTT. As protein: CASRKGYSNQPQHF.

This clonotype was counted only a few times. This chain connects TRBV30 to TRBJ1-1; the D gene is possibly TRBD1 (5 bases). Deletions cut 4 bases from V and 4 bases from J, with 22 bases between. CDR1 and CDR2 from the germline V gene are GTSNPN and SVGIG (reference sequence). This CDR3 spans 16 amino acids. Written as DNA, the CDR3 is TGTGCCTGGACTTTCCGGGGGAGACGGCCGAGCACTGAAGCTTTCTTT. Its translation: CAWTFRGRRPSTEAFF.